Shown below are 18 T cell receptor beta chains from a single sample sequenced in a study of blood T cell repertoires in COVID-19. TCRdb's table, derived via immunoSEQ multiplex PCR, lists solely in-frame clones and lacks some. This table holds 250,000 to 350,000 clones, 75% to 90% found once. The sequenced sample consisted of peripheral blood. The receptors originated from a man aged 30-40 years with acute or convalescent COVID-19.

The V call is TRBV5-5, the J call TRBJ2-6; possibly TRBD1 for D (5 bases). In germline, CDR1 is SGHKS, CDR2 YYEKEE (reference sequence). V gave up 3 bases and J gave up 0 bases, with 13 bases separating them. This CDR3 has 17 residues. CDR3 sequence: CASSWVRDRSGANVLTF. The CDR3 bases are TGTGCCAGCAGCTGGGTCAGGGATCGCTCTGGGGCCAACGTCCTGACTTTC.

The rearrangement joins TRBV10-2 to TRBJ2-2, with 7 bases matching TRBD1. The CDR3 runs to 17 residues. Germline-derived CDR1 and CDR2 are WSHSY and SAAADI. V shed 6 bases and J 1 base; nucleotides not matched to a gene: 11. CDR3 amino acids: CASSLRNRGGNTGELFF. CDR3 nucleotides: TGCGCCAGCAGCCTACGAAACAGGGGTGGGAACACCGGGGAGCTGTTTTTT.

The J gene is TRBJ2-7, the V gene TRBV28; the match to TRBD2 covers 7 bases. Germline CDR1 MDHEN, CDR2 SYDVKM. This CDR3 spans 15 amino acids. With V trimmed by 8 bases and J by 0 bases, 10 bases remained unmatched. This CDR3 reads CASVVVVAGSYEQYF. The CDR3 nucleotides read TGTGCCAGCGTGGTGGTGGTAGCGGGCTCCTACGAGCAGTACTTC.

V usage is TRBV6-5 and J usage is TRBJ1-2; the D gene is possibly TRBD1 (6 bases). V lost 6 bases and J 4 bases, leaving 12 bases between the germline ends. CDR1 and CDR2 (germline): MNHEY, SVGAGI. CDR3 size: 13 residues. For the CDR3, the DNA is TGTGCCAGCAGCGCAGGGGTCCGCTATGGCTACACCTTC. It translates to CASSAGVRYGYTF.

Comments on this clone: Other DNA sequences within the sample encode an identical CDR3. The chain couples TRBV3-1 (or the pseudogene TRBV3-2) to TRBJ1-3; D is unclear. The length of the CDR3 is 14 residues. In germline, CDR1 is LGHDT, CDR2 YNNKEL (reference sequence). V was trimmed by 1 base and J by 1 base, leaving 5 bases between them. CDR3 loop: CASSQAGSGNTIYF. Here the CDR3 DNA reads TGTGCCAGCAGCCAAGCGGGGTCTGGAAACACCATATATTTT.

The chain joins TRBV6-2 or TRBV6-3 to TRBJ1-5; D is unclear. CDR1 and CDR2 from the germline V gene are MNHEY and SVGEGT. This CDR3 is 18 amino acids long. Trimming pared 0 bases from V and 4 bases from J, leaving 19 bases between. CDR3 residues: CASSYSKIQQILNQPQHF. In DNA form, the CDR3 reads TGTGCCAGCAGTTACTCGAAAATACAACAGATCCTTAATCAGCCCCAGCATTTT.

The rearrangement links TRBV5-4 to TRBJ1-2; no reliable D call. The germline CDR1 and CDR2 sequences are SGHNT and YYREEE (reference sequence). The V and J ends lost 1 base and 6 bases respectively, with 7 bases between them. This CDR3 is built from 12 residues. DNA for the CDR3: TGTGCCAGCAGCTTGTCGGCGGATGGCTACACCTTC. Translating it yields CASSLSADGYTF.

This chain uses TRBV2 with TRBJ1-2; TRBD1 aligns across 8 bases. CDR1 and CDR2 (germline): SNHLY, FYNNEI. CDR3 length: 13 residues. V shed 8 bases, J shed 4 bases, and the junction held 6 bases outside the gene matches. CDR3 nucleotides: TGTGCCAGCGTCCAGGGGGCGGGCTATGGCTACACCTTC. Translation: CASVQGAGYGYTF.

The chain recombines TRBV6-5 with TRBJ1-6; 9 nucleotides line up with TRBD1. Germline CDR1 is MNHEY and CDR2 is SVGAGI. The V segment lost 5 bases and the J segment 14 bases; nucleotides outside the gene matches: 4. The CDR3 has 12 amino acids. CDR3 protein: CASSPRTGALHF. CDR3 nucleotide sequence: TGTGCCAGCAGTCCCCGGACAGGGGCCCTCCACTTT.

As DNA, the CDR3 is TGTGCCAGCAGCCCCGAGGGCGGGAGGGACAATGAGCAGTTCTTC. Amino acid sequence: CASSPEGGRDNEQFF. The chain uses TRBV3-1 (or the pseudogene TRBV3-2) and TRBJ2-1, with 9 bases that match TRBD2. Germline V gene sequence: CDR1 LGHDT, CDR2 YNNKEL (reference sequence). The CDR3 runs 15 residues. After removal of 4 bases from V and 5 bases from J, the junction contained 6 bases not matched to a gene.

The table lists this clone with a few counts. The chain employs TRBV6-1 and TRBJ2-1, with 7 bases lining up with TRBD2. Germline CDR1 is MNHNS and CDR2 is SASEGT. V dropped 2 bases and J dropped 4; count of bases not matched to a gene: 5. This CDR3 region has 15 residues. CDR3: CASSERGGGYNEQFF. DNA of the CDR3: TGTGCCAGCAGTGAACGTGGGGGGGGATACAATGAGCAGTTCTTC.

The CDR3 DNA reads as TGTGCCAGCAGCTCCACTCAGACCCAGTACTTC. This codes for CASSSTQTQYF. The genes are TRBV5-8 and TRBJ2-5; D is uncertain. Germline V lookup: CDR1 SGHTS, CDR2 YDEGEE. The CDR3 is made up of 11 amino acids. Trimming took off 3 bases at V and 6 bases at J, with 6 bases between the two ends.

This sequence joins TRBV24-1 and TRBJ2-1; no firm D call. The V gene's germline CDR1 is KGHDR and CDR2 SFDVKD. The CDR3 consists of 12 residues. Trimming took off 5 bases at V and 5 bases at J, with 6 bases between the two ends. CDR3 in amino acids: CATSAGDNEQFF. The CDR3, as DNA: TGTGCCACCAGTGCCGGAGACAATGAGCAGTTCTTC.

The sample holds one count of this clone. The V and J genes are TRBV3-1 (or the pseudogene TRBV3-2) and TRBJ2-5; D perhaps matches TRBD1 (5 bases). The CDR3 has 13 amino acids. Trimming left V 4 bases short and J 4 bases short, with 10 bases between. Looked up from germline, CDR1 is LGHDT and CDR2 is YNNKEL (reference sequence). In DNA form, the CDR3 reads TGTGCCAGCAGCCCAGGGTTTATAGAGACCCAGTACTTC. This encodes CASSPGFIETQYF.

V is TRBV5-6 and J is TRBJ2-7; D is perhaps TRBD1 (5 bases). Trimming took off 4 bases at V and 2 bases at J, with 16 bases between the two ends. The CDR3 has 15 amino acids. Germline values: CDR1 SGHDT, CDR2 YYEEEE. The chain's CDR3 is CASSADTQVPYEQYF. For the CDR3, the DNA is TGTGCCAGCAGCGCGGACACCCAAGTACCCTACGAGCAGTACTTC.

The J gene is TRBJ2-1, the V gene TRBV6-5; D is ambiguous. The CDR3 is made up of 13 amino acids. In germline, CDR1 is MNHEY, CDR2 SVGAGI. V shed 1 base and J shed 5 bases, with 6 bases lying between them. The CDR3 nucleotides are TGTGCCAGCAGTTACTATAGAGACAATGAGCAGTTCTTC. It yields the protein CASSYYRDNEQFF.

The chain links TRBV30 to TRBJ2-3; D possibly corresponds to TRBD2 (7 bases). This CDR3 is built from 13 residues. Germline CDR1 GTSNPN, CDR2 SVGIG (reference sequence). V lost 4 bases, J lost 4 bases, and 12 bases lay in between. The CDR3 loop reads CAWTTGGPDTQYF. The CDR3 coding sequence is TGTGCCTGGACTACCGGGGGGCCAGATACGCAGTATTTT.

The chain is built from TRBV27 and TRBJ2-7; no reliable D call. Germline CDR1 MNHEY, CDR2 SMNVEV (reference sequence). The CDR3 extends over 12 amino acids. V shed 5 bases and J shed 2 bases, with 7 bases lying between them. The CDR3 bases are TGTGCCAGCAGTCCAACAGCCTACGAGCAGTACTTC. Residues: CASSPTAYEQYF.